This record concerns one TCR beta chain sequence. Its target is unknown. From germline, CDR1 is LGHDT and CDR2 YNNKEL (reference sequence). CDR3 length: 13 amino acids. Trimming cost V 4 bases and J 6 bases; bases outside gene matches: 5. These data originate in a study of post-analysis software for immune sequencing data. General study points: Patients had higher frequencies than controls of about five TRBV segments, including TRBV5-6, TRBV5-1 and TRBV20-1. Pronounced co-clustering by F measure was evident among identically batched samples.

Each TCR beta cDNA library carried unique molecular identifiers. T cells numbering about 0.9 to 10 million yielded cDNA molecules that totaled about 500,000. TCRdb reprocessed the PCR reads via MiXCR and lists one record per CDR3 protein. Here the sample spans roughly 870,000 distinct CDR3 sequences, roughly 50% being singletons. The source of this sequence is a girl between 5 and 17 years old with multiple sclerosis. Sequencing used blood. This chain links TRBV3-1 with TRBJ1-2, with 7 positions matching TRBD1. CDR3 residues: CASSPDRVDGYTF. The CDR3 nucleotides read TGTGCCAGCAGCCCCGACAGGGTGGATGGCTACACCTTC.